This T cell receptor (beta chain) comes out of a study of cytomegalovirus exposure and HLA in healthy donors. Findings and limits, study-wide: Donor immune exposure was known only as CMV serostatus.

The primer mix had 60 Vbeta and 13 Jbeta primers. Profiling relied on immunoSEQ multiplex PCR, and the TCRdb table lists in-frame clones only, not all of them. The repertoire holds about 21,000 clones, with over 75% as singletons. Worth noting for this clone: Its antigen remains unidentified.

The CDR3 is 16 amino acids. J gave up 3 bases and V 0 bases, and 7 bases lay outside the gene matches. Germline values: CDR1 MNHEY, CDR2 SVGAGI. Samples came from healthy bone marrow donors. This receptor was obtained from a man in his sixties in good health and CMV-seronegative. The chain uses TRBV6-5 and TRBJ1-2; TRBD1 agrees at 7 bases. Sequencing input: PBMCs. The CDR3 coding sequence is TGTGCCAGCAGTTACTCCTCCACAGGGGTTGACTATGGCTACACCTTC. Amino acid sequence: CASSYSSTGVDYGYTF.